The 3 T cell receptor beta chains below were found in one sample sequenced in a study of T cell changes during pregnancy in multiple sclerosis. Clones were sequenced by immunoSEQ multiplex PCR, and TCRdb holds only the in-frame ones, with some missing. The data contain tens of thousands of clones, around 92% of them seen just once; the ten biggest clones take up 1% to 1.5%. The sequencing input was peripheral blood. Receptors were obtained from a female donor with multiple sclerosis, enrolled in a pregnancy study.

This chain joins TRBV19 and TRBJ1-2, with 8 bases fitting TRBD1. Germline V gives CDR1 LNHDA, CDR2 SQIVND (reference sequence). The CDR3 totals 15 residues. The V gene end was trimmed by 4 bases and the J gene end by 1 base; junction bases not matched to a gene: 5. As DNA, the CDR3 is TGTGCCAGTAGTAGGGGACAGGTCCTTAACTATGGCTACACCTTC. Amino acid sequence: CASSRGQVLNYGYTF.

V is TRBV5-1 and J is TRBJ2-5; TRBD1 matches at 8 bases. CDR1 SGHRS and CDR2 YFSETQ come from the germline V gene. The CDR3 has 15 amino acids. The J segment lost 6 bases and the V segment lost 3 bases, leaving 10 bases of the junction unmatched. The CDR3 DNA sequence: TGCGCCAGCAGCTCGACCCCAGGGGGCCAGAAGACCCAGTACTTC. Its protein is CASSSTPGGQKTQYF.

The V and J genes are TRBV7-2 and TRBJ2-2, with D hard to call. The CDR3 runs to 15 residues. V was pared by 4 bases and J by 3 bases, with 12 bases between. The germline gives CDR1 SGHTA, CDR2 FQGNSA. The CDR3, as DNA: TGTGCCAGCAGCTCCGCGGTCTGGTACACCGGGGAGCTGTTTTTT. Translation gives CASSSAVWYTGELFF.